The 13 T cell receptor beta chains below come from one sample, sequenced in a study of PD-1 blockade in classical Hodgkin lymphoma. Every patient had relapsed following autologous stem cell transplantation, and cohorts differed in brentuximab vedotin exposure. Method: immunoSEQ multiplex PCR; TCRdb's copy keeps in-frame clones and lacks some. The sample includes about 97,000 clones, approximately 88% of them seen just once. Sequenced here: peripheral blood mononuclear cells (PBMCs), sampled at baseline. The receptor source for this set is a human donor with classical Hodgkin lymphoma.

V and J are TRBV2 and TRBJ1-1, with 8 nucleotides matching TRBD1. Germline V CDR1 and CDR2: SNHLY, FYNNEI. V gave up 9 bases and J gave up 8 bases; unmatched junction bases: 5. CDR3 size: 11 residues. CDR3 nucleotide sequence: TGTGCCAGTGACAGGGGCAGGGAAGCTTTCTTT. It yields the protein CASDRGREAFF.

The rearrangement uses TRBV2 and TRBJ1-1, with D hard to call. CDR1 and CDR2 (germline): SNHLY, FYNNEI. This CDR3 is built from 15 residues. V dropped 1 base and J dropped 0 bases, with 9 bases sitting between them. For the CDR3, the DNA is TGTGCCAGCAGTGAAGATGTAGCTATGAACACTGAAGCTTTCTTT. Protein sequence: CASSEDVAMNTEAFF.

In DNA form, the CDR3 reads TGTGCCAGCAGCTTAGGGGAGAATAGCAATCAGCCCCAGCATTTT. This translates into CASSLGENSNQPQHF. The chain has TRBV7-9 and TRBJ1-5; no clear D gene. The CDR3 runs to 15 residues. Germline lookup yields CDR1 SEHNR and CDR2 FQNEAQ (reference sequence). Trimming took 1 base from V and 0 from J, leaving 7 bases between them.

This clone was detected ten times or more. This sequence joins TRBV27 and TRBJ1-2; D ambiguous. The CDR3 is made up of 14 amino acids. Trimming shortened V by 5 bases and J by 5 bases, and 15 bases separated the two germline ends. CDR1 MNHEY and CDR2 SMNVEV come from the germline V gene (reference sequence). The CDR3 DNA sequence: TGTGCCAGCAGTGCGGACGGGCATGGGTATGGCTACACCTTC. It yields the protein CASSADGHGYGYTF.

The chain joins TRBV5-1 to TRBJ2-1; 13 bases agree with TRBD2. Germline trimming cut 0 bases from V and 6 bases from J; bases unmatched to any gene: 3. Germline CDR1 and CDR2: SGHRS and YFSETQ. This CDR3 is built from 16 residues. In DNA, the CDR3 is TGCGCCAGCAGCTTGGGTCGGACTAGCGGGAGCAATGAGCAGTTCTTC. Residues: CASSLGRTSGSNEQFF.

The V and J genes are TRBV5-4 and TRBJ2-7, with 8 bases matching TRBD1. V dropped 0 bases and J dropped 7; count of bases not matched to a gene: 12. Germline CDR1 and CDR2: SGHNT and YYREEE (reference sequence). CDR3 length: 16 residues. CDR3 bases: TGTGCCAGCAGCTTGGATTGGACAGGGAAACTTGGGGAGCAGTACTTC. Translating it yields CASSLDWTGKLGEQYF. Supplemented by reference TRBV5-4 and TRBJ2-7, the full variable domain reads ETGVTQSPTHLIKTRGQQVTLRCSSQSGHNTVSWYQQALGQGPQFIFQYYREEENGRGNFPPRFSGLQFPNYSSELNVNALELDDSALYLCASSLDWTGKLGEQYFGPGTRLTVT.

The chain employs TRBV5-5 and TRBJ2-3; D gene unclear. The CDR3 runs 15 residues. The ends were cut back, 1 base at V and 0 bases at J, with 9 bases in the middle. Germline V gene lookup returns CDR1 SGHKS and CDR2 YYEKEE (reference sequence). The CDR3 here is CASSLLGLSTDTQYF. The DNA of the CDR3 is TGTGCCAGCAGCTTGTTAGGGTTGAGCACAGATACGCAGTATTTT. The complete variable domain, with remaining parts taken from reference TRBV5-5 and TRBJ2-3, reads DAGVTQSPTHLIKTRGQQVTLRCSPISGHKSVSWYQQVLGQGPQFIFQYYEKEERGRGNFPDRFSARQFPNYSSELNVNALLLGDSALYLCASSLLGLSTDTQYFGPGTRLTVL.

A single count supports this clone. This rearrangement joins TRBV2 to TRBJ1-4; TRBD1 is a possible D gene (5 bases). From germline, CDR1 is SNHLY and CDR2 FYNNEI. The CDR3 has 15 residues. V was cut by 4 bases and J by 3 bases, with 12 bases left in between. CDR3 nucleotide sequence: TGTGCCAGCAGTGGGGCAGGGCGGTCTAATGAAAAACTGTTTTTT. Protein product: CASSGAGRSNEKLFF.

The V call is TRBV29-1, the J call TRBJ2-1; 8 nucleotides align to TRBD2. Germline values: CDR1 SQVTM, CDR2 ANQGSEA. Trimming cost V 3 bases and J 6 bases; bases outside gene matches: 10. The CDR3 covers 15 residues. In DNA, the CDR3 is TGCAGCGTTGAGCCAGCGGGAGCCCGCTCCAATGAGCAGTTCTTC. Its protein product is CSVEPAGARSNEQFF.

V gene TRBV19 combines with J gene TRBJ2-7; the D gene is possibly TRBD2 (7 bases). The V gene lost 6 bases and the J gene lost 2 bases, with 23 bases spanning the gap. This CDR3 has 17 residues. CDR1 is LNHDA and CDR2 is SQIVND in the germline V gene (reference sequence). Here the CDR3 DNA reads TGTGCCAGTAGCTCTATGGGCCAAGGGAGGGGGACCTACGAGCAGTACTTC. This encodes CASSSMGQGRGTYEQYF.

This clone came up many times. The chain links TRBV21-1 to TRBJ1-2. TRBV21-1 constitutes a pseudogene. The CDR3 runs 16 residues. CDR3 sequence reads: CASRWAGEPRNYGYTF. The DNA of the CDR3 is TGTGCCAGCAGATGGGCAGGAGAACCCAGAAACTATGGCTACACCTTC.

This chain joins TRBV7-2 and TRBJ1-1; D is perhaps TRBD1 (5 bases). The CDR3 totals 14 residues. V was clipped by 1 base and J by 4 bases, with 10 bases between them. CDR1 is SGHTA, CDR2 FQGNSA, per germline. The CDR3 reads CASSLVFQGTEAFF. CDR3 nucleotide sequence: TGTGCCAGCAGCTTAGTATTTCAGGGCACTGAAGCTTTCTTT.

V and J are TRBV27 and TRBJ2-7, with 9 bases lining up with TRBD2. Germline trimming cut 6 bases from V and 0 bases from J; bases unmatched to any gene: 9. CDR3 length equals 16 residues. CDR1 is MNHEY and CDR2 is SMNVEV in the germline V gene (reference sequence). The CDR3 here is CASRLTSGRSSYEQYF. Here the CDR3 DNA reads TGTGCCAGCAGGCTGACTAGCGGTAGAAGCTCCTACGAGCAGTACTTC.